These T cell receptor beta chains were read from a single sample in a study of cytomegalovirus exposure and HLA in healthy donors. Some clones are missing from TCRdb's copy, which holds only in-frame ones; the method was immunoSEQ multiplex PCR. The sample includes roughly 120,000 clones, 15% of them seen just once. The sample was PBMCs. The receptors originated from a woman aged 18-30 years in good health and CMV-seronegative. CDR3s leave out the opening cysteine and the closing phenylalanine or tryptophan.

j_gene	v_gene	len	CDR3aa
TRBJ1-2	TRBV30	12	AWSVGAVVAGYT
TRBJ2-3	TRBV7-3	13	ASSLSAGQADTQY
TRBJ1-1	TRBV28	13	ASSLTHNDEDEAF
TRBJ1-6	TRBV6-1	13	ASSEPGVVGSPLH
TRBJ2-7	TRBV28	13	AIQGASGQDLEQY
TRBJ1-4	TRBV7-9	15	ASSGDTKTGVDEKLF
TRBJ2-1	TRBV7-2	13	ASSAGTSGINEQF
TRBJ1-2	TRBV5-4	10	ASSRGGGGYT
TRBJ1-1	TRBV9	13	ASSPQGGMGTEAF
TRBJ1-1	TRBV30	14	AWSRGQGAGGTEAF
TRBJ2-3	TRBV27	14	ASSFAGPSVSGTQY
TRBJ1-3	TRBV7-2	14	ASSLAGQGTGNTIY
TRBJ1-5	TRBV6-6	13	ASSDRGNSNQPQH
TRBJ1-2	TRBV10-1	12	ASSESGVGYGYT
TRBJ2-1	TRBV4-2	12	ASSQGLAGDEQF
TRBJ1-5	TRBV11-2	13	ASSLGTGVGQPQH
TRBJ1-5	TRBV4-2	13	ASSQEAGFNQPQH
TRBJ2-7	TRBV27	9	ASSRGGEQY
TRBJ1-1	TRBV9	11	ASSVGGRTEAF
TRBJ1-2	TRBV9	12	ASSVGGQNYGYT
TRBJ1-4	TRBV5-4	12	ASSLVGLEEKLF
TRBJ2-1	TRBV18	13	ASSPGTGRYNEQF